A single sample is the source of the 12 T cell receptor beta chains below, sequenced in a study of blood T cells in healthy people across ages. Primers used in a second PCR of roughly 6 to 11 cycles were a sample-barcoded 5' primer and a J-beta primer mix. TCRdb fed the 5' RACE reads into MiXCR, producing one record per CDR3 protein. The sample carries roughly 800,000 distinct CDR3 sequences, 58% recorded once. The material sequenced was blood. These receptors originate from a man aged 25-45 years in good health.

The CDR3 nucleotides are TGTGCCAGCAGCCCTGGAGGCCATGCGCAGTATTTT. Protein sequence: CASSPGGHAQYF. V usage is TRBV7-2 and J usage is TRBJ2-3, with D maybe TRBD2 (5 bases). V was trimmed by 5 bases and J by 10 bases, leaving 13 bases between them. The CDR3 spans 12 residues. The germline V gene encodes CDR1 SGHTA and CDR2 FQGNSA. Full variable domain (outside the CDR3, taken from reference TRBV7-2 and TRBJ2-3): GAGVSQSPSNKVTEKGKDVELRCDPISGHTALYWYRQSLGQGLEFLIYFQGNSAPDKSGLPSDRFSAERTGGSVSTLTIQRTQQEDSAVYLCASSPGGHAQYFGPGTRLTVL.

The genes are TRBV11-1 and TRBJ1-6, with a weak D call TRBD1 (5 bases). The germline gives CDR1 SGHAT, CDR2 FQDESV (reference sequence). This CDR3 spans 13 amino acids. Trimming removed 6 bases at V and 7 bases at J, with 10 bases between. The CDR3 nucleotides are TGTGCCAGCAGAGGACGGGGGAATTCACCCCTCCACTTT. This codes for CASRGRGNSPLHF.

There are a few counts of this clonotype. The rearrangement links TRBV7-2 to TRBJ2-2; D is ambiguous. The length of the CDR3 is 14 residues. V dropped 7 bases and J dropped 0 bases, with 9 bases sitting between them. Germline V gene data show CDR1 as SGHTA and CDR2 as FQGNSA. CDR3 protein: CASTPRANTGELFF. The CDR3, as DNA: TGTGCCAGCACTCCCAGAGCGAACACCGGGGAGCTGTTTTTT.

This clonotype was counted a few times. CDR3 DNA: TGCAGTGCTTCCCCCCCTGGCAGGCCGGGTGGCTACACCTTC. Translated: CSASPPGRPGGYTF. The chain is built from TRBV20-1 and TRBJ1-2, with no clear D. V lost 5 bases, J lost 7 bases, and 20 bases lay in between. The germline CDR1 and CDR2 sequences are DFQATT and SNEGSKA (reference sequence). The CDR3 runs to 14 residues.

The rearrangement joins TRBV5-6 to TRBJ1-2, with 8 bases identical to TRBD1. J lost 5 bases, V lost 2 bases, and 5 bases had no gene match. Germline values: CDR1 SGHDT, CDR2 YYEEEE. The CDR3 length is 14 residues. CDR3 sequence reads: CASSFGRGPYGYTF. CDR3 nucleotides: TGTGCCAGCAGCTTCGGCAGGGGGCCATATGGCTACACCTTC.

As regards this clonotype: This may arise from a read error, as a much more abundant clone is one base away. The chain combines TRBV5-5 with TRBJ2-7; maybe TRBD2 (5 bases). Judging by the DNA end, TRBJ2-5 fits better; the J call may be wrong. The CDR3 runs to 14 residues. Germline CDR1 SGHKS, CDR2 YYEKEE (reference sequence). In DNA form, the CDR3 reads TGTGCCAGCAGCCCCGGGATTAGTTACGAGACCCAGTACTTC. It translates to CASSPGISYETQYF.

The chain is built from TRBV10-3 and TRBJ2-3; no definite D call. Trimming left V 10 bases short and J 4 bases short, with 18 bases between. Germline CDR1 reads ENHRY; CDR2 reads SYGVKD. The CDR3 spans 14 residues. The chain's CDR3 is CATSLEFGSDTQYF. CDR3 bases: TGTGCCACAAGTCTAGAGTTCGGCTCAGATACGCAGTATTTT.

This clonotype appeared a few times. The junction differs from germline at one of its ends, possibly a read error. The rearrangement joins TRBV7-9 to TRBJ2-7; 12 bases align to TRBD2. The CDR3 is 14 residues long. Germline V gives CDR1 SEHNR, CDR2 FQNEAQ (reference sequence). The DNA for the CDR3 is TGTGCCAGCAGCCTAGCGGGAGGGAACTACGAGCAGTACTTC. It translates to CASSLAGGNYEQYF.

The chain recombines TRBV7-6 with TRBJ2-3, with 9 bases aligning to TRBD2. The V gene end was trimmed by 2 bases and the J gene end by 9 bases; junction bases not matched to a gene: 24. The CDR3 spans 20 residues. CDR1 is SGHVS and CDR2 is FNYEAQ in the germline V gene. The CDR3 region is CASSLYRRASGDPFVATQYF. CDR3 in DNA: TGTGCCAGCAGCTTATACCGCCGGGCTAGCGGGGACCCCTTCGTAGCCACGCAGTATTTT.

A single count supports this clonotype. The chain joins TRBV7-2 to TRBJ2-3, with 8 nucleotides matching TRBD2. The CDR3 contains 15 residues. Germline V CDR1 and CDR2: SGHTA, FQGNSA. V lost 11 bases, J lost 4 bases, and 14 bases stayed unmatched. CDR3: CAGRASGSWADTQYF. DNA for the CDR3: TGTGCCGGCCGGGCCAGCGGGAGTTGGGCAGATACGCAGTATTTT.

This sequence joins TRBV5-1 and TRBJ1-6; 12 bases are a match to TRBD1. Germline V gene data show CDR1 as SGHRS and CDR2 as YFSETQ. V lost 2 bases and J lost 7; bases outside the gene matches: 10. There are 18 residues in the CDR3. The CDR3 DNA sequence: TGCGCCAGCAGCTTCACGCCATCGGGACAGGGGGCGAATTCACCCCTCCACTTT. Its protein product is CASSFTPSGQGANSPLHF.

This clonotype was seen more than once but under ten times. This sequence joins TRBV10-3 and TRBJ2-3; D may be TRBD1 or TRBD2 (6 bases each). There are 15 residues in the CDR3. V was cut by 3 bases and J by 1 base, with 11 bases left in between. Germline assignment: CDR1 ENHRY and CDR2 SYGVKD. Here the CDR3 reads CAISEGGLRTDTQYF. The DNA for the CDR3 is TGTGCCATCAGTGAAGGGGGACTCCGCACAGATACGCAGTATTTT.